The next 15 T cell receptor beta chains were all read from a single sample in a study of response to subunit inactivated influenza vaccine. MiXCR, applied by TCRdb to the RT-PCR reads, yields one record per CDR3 protein. The sample lists roughly 570,000 distinct CDR3 sequences, 10% to 15% seen once, with 13% in the top ten. The material sequenced was PBMCs from blood, taken about 40 days after vaccination. These receptors all come from a man aged 45-60 years who received an inactivated influenza vaccine.

This clonotype showed up just a few times. J is TRBJ2-1 and V is TRBV13, with D possibly called TRBD1 or TRBD2 (6 bases each). Per germline, CDR1 PRHDT and CDR2 FYEKMQ (reference sequence). The V and J ends lost 0 bases and 8 bases respectively, with 14 bases between them. CDR3 length: 15 amino acids. CDR3 sequence (DNA): TGTGCCAGCAGCTTAGGCCGGGGGCGCCGGGATGAGCAGTTCTTC. Encoded protein: CASSLGRGRRDEQFF.

The table lists this clonotype with many counts. The rearrangement links TRBV5-1 to TRBJ2-3, with D unresolved. CDR3 length: 11 residues. In germline, CDR1 is SGHRS, CDR2 YFSETQ. The germline V and J ends were trimmed by 0 bases and 5 bases, with 1 base remaining between them. The CDR3: CASSLEDTQYF. In nucleotides, the CDR3 is TGCGCCAGCAGCTTGGAAGATACGCAGTATTTT.

Only a few counts were recorded for this clonotype. The V call is TRBV2, the J call TRBJ2-7, with TRBD1 as a possible D gene (5 bases). V was cut by 0 bases and J by 7 bases, with 19 bases left in between. This CDR3 is built from 16 residues. Germline values: CDR1 SNHLY, CDR2 FYNNEI. Here the CDR3 DNA reads TGTGCCAGCAGTGAAGCGCTTGTAGGGGTAGTTGGGGAGCAGTACTTC. Amino acids: CASSEALVGVVGEQYF.

This clonotype was observed a few times. The V and J genes are TRBV24-1 and TRBJ2-5; the match to TRBD2 covers 8 bases. Germline V gene sequence: CDR1 KGHDR, CDR2 SFDVKD. V dropped 4 bases and J dropped 3; count of bases not matched to a gene: 9. CDR3 length equals 16 residues. In DNA form, the CDR3 reads TGTGCCACCAGTGAGATCAGAGCGGGGGTTGAAGAGACCCAGTACTTC. Residues: CATSEIRAGVEETQYF.

This clonotype came up many times. This chain uses TRBV4-3 with TRBJ2-7; D not resolved. CDR1 and CDR2 from the germline V gene are LGHNA and YSLEER. Deletions cut 0 bases from V and 3 bases from J, with 6 bases between. CDR3 length equals 13 residues. In DNA form, the CDR3 reads TGCGCCAGCAGCCAAGATGGGTACTACGAGCAGTACTTC. Protein sequence: CASSQDGYYEQYF.

V and J are TRBV29-1 and TRBJ1-2; no clear D. Germline CDR1 reads SQVTM; CDR2 reads ANQGSEA. V was trimmed by 6 bases and J by 7 bases, leaving 12 bases between them. The CDR3 is 11 residues long. The CDR3 DNA sequence: TGCAGCGTCCCATTAGCATCTGGCTACACCTTC. This sequence encodes CSVPLASGYTF.

V and J are TRBV5-1 and TRBJ1-2; no clear D. The CDR3 contains 12 residues. Germline V gives CDR1 SGHRS, CDR2 YFSETQ. Trimming left V 4 bases short and J 6 bases short, with 10 bases between. CDR3 sequence reads: CASSNNFDGYTF. As DNA, the CDR3 is TGCGCCAGCAGCAACAACTTCGATGGCTACACCTTC. Looking up the rest from reference TRBV5-1 and TRBJ1-2 gives the full variable domain: KAGVTQTPRYLIKTRGQQVTLSCSPISGHRSVSWYQQTPGQGLQFLFEYFSETQRNKGNFPGRFSGRQFSNSRSEMNVSTLELGDSALYLCASSNNFDGYTFGSGTRLTVV.

For this clonotype: The germline gene is not matched at one end of the junction; a read error may be the cause. This sequence joins TRBV6-1 and TRBJ2-7; D is unresolved. The CDR3 is 13 residues long. CDR1 is MNHNS and CDR2 is SASEGT in the germline V gene. The CDR3 reads CASTSWAGYEQSF. The CDR3, as DNA: TGTGCCAGCACCTCGTGGGCCGGCTACGAGCAGTCCTTC.

This clonotype was counted between two and nine times. The chain links TRBV12-3 or TRBV12-4 to TRBJ1-2; D is undetermined. The CDR3 has 13 amino acids. The ends were cut back, 7 bases at V and 5 bases at J, with 14 bases in the middle. DNA for the CDR3: TGTGCCAGCACCCAGTTTACCCGGTATGGCTACACCTTC. This translates into CASTQFTRYGYTF.

This clonotype has just a few counts. This chain uses TRBV15 with TRBJ2-5; D remains ambiguous. Germline V gene data show CDR1 as LNHNV and CDR2 as YYDKDF (reference sequence). V lost 3 bases to trimming and J lost 4 bases, with 15 bases between them. CDR3 length: 15 residues. CDR3 amino acids: CATSSTMTSTETQYF. The CDR3 DNA sequence: TGTGCCACCAGCAGTACCATGACCTCAACAGAGACCCAGTACTTC.

The chain combines TRBV12-3 or TRBV12-4 with TRBJ1-1, with 7 nucleotides matching TRBD1. Trimming at V came to 5 bases and at J to 6 bases, leaving 3 bases not matched to a gene. The CDR3 covers 12 residues. The CDR3 DNA reads as TGTGCCAGCAGTGTTCAGGGGGCTGAAGCTTTCTTT. This sequence encodes CASSVQGAEAFF.

On this clonotype itself: Given a much more abundant clone one base away, this may be a read error. The chain carries TRBV6-2 or TRBV6-3 and TRBJ2-1; 10 positions agree with TRBD1. With 6 bases clipped from V and 4 bases from J, the junction kept 9 bases outside the gene matches. Germline V gene lookup returns CDR1 MNHEY and CDR2 SVGEGT. The CDR3 sequence is 16 residues long. The CDR3 nucleotides are TGTGCCAGCAGCGGGACTAGGGACAGGGGTTACAATGAGCAGTTCTTC. As protein: CASSGTRDRGYNEQFF.

The rearrangement uses TRBV20-1 and TRBJ2-7; unclear D gene. CDR1 and CDR2 (germline): DFQATT, SNEGSKA (reference sequence). This CDR3 is 15 amino acids long. V was trimmed by 0 bases and J by 0 bases, leaving 12 bases between them. The CDR3 coding sequence is TGCAGTGCTAGAGATCCAGCTGATAACTCCTACGAGCAGTACTTC. This encodes CSARDPADNSYEQYF.

The chain employs TRBV7-9 and TRBJ2-3; D assignment may be TRBD1 or TRBD2 (5 bases each). Germline CDR1 reads SEHNR; CDR2 reads FQNEAQ (reference sequence). Trimming took off 5 bases at V and 4 bases at J, with 13 bases between the two ends. This CDR3 contains 14 residues. CDR3 sequence (DNA): TGTGCCAGCAGCCCTACGGGGCCTTCAGATACGCAGTATTTT. As protein: CASSPTGPSDTQYF.

This clonotype came up many times. The V gene is TRBV5-1, the J gene TRBJ1-1, with D possibly being TRBD1 (5 bases). Per the germline V gene, CDR1 is SGHRS and CDR2 is YFSETQ. This CDR3 spans 13 amino acids. Trimming shortened V by 4 bases and J by 6 bases, and 13 bases separated the two germline ends. Here the CDR3 reads CASSPRTLAEAFF. CDR3 DNA sequence: TGCGCCAGCAGCCCGAGGACATTGGCTGAAGCTTTCTTT.